Each of the 2 T cell receptor beta chains below was sequenced from the same sample in a study of PD-1 blockade in mismatch repair-deficient tumors. Here immunoSEQ multiplex PCR was the method, and the copy in TCRdb shows in-frame clones only, minus some. Here the sample spans 60,000 to 65,000 clones, approximately 88% being singletons. The sample in question was peripheral blood, obtained 52 weeks after starting pembrolizumab. The receptors originated from an adult with mismatch repair-deficient cancer.

This chain joins TRBV2 and TRBJ1-5; TRBD1 is a possible D gene (5 bases). Trimming took 2 bases from V and 2 from J, leaving 10 bases between them. Germline V CDR1 and CDR2: SNHLY, FYNNEI. CDR3 length equals 15 residues. The CDR3 DNA follows: TGTGCCAGCAGTGAACTTTGGGGCGGCAATCAGCCCCAGCATTTT. As protein: CASSELWGGNQPQHF.

The chain links TRBV21-1 to TRBJ2-3; the table's TRBD2 call for D was not verified on the DNA. TRBV21-1 is a pseudogene locus. The CDR3 extends over 16 amino acids. The chain's CDR3 is CASSRKWDSRPDTQYF. DNA of the CDR3: TGTGCCAGCAGCCGAAAATGGGACTCCCGGCCAGATACGCAGTATTTT.